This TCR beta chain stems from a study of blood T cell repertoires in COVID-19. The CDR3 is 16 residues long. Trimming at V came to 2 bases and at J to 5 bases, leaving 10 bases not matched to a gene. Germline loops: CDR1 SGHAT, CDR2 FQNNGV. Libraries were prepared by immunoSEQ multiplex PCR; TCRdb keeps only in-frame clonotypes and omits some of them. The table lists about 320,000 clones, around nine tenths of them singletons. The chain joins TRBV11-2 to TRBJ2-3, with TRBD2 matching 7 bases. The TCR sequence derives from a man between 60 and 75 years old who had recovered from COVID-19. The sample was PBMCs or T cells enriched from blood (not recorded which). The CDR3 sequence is CASSLMDGGGGDTQYF. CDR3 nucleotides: TGTGCCAGCAGCTTAATGGACGGAGGCGGGGGAGATACGCAGTATTTT. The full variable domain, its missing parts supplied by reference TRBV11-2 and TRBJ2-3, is EAGVAQSPRYKIIEKRQSVAFWCNPISGHATLYWYQQILGQGPKLLIQFQNNGVVDDSQLPKDRFSAERLKGVDSTLKIQPAKLEDSAVYLCASSLMDGGGGDTQYFGPGTRLTVL.